These 31 T cell receptor beta chains share one sample of origin, sequenced in a study. TCRdb called the 5' RACE reads again in MiXCR, with one record for every CDR3 protein. This table holds approximately 10,000 distinct CDR3 sequences, 20% to 30% found once. Cells sorted as Tregs were CD4+, CD25+ and CD127-/low. The sequencing sample was made of Tregs sorted from blood. Receptor source: a female donor with breast cancer.

By frequency in the sample, this clonotype is medium-sized. Compared with germline, one end of the junction differs, possibly owing to a read error. In DNA, the CDR3 is TGTGCAAGCAGCTTTTATGGGACAGGAAATTCACCCCTCCACTTT. Its translation is CASSFYGTGNSPLHF. The chain links TRBV7-3 to TRBJ1-6; 8 bases align to TRBD1. CDR3 length: 15 amino acids. The germline CDR1 and CDR2 sequences are SGHTA and FQGTGA.

By share of the sample, this clonotype is medium-sized. The chain combines TRBV7-8 with TRBJ1-5; TRBD1 might be the D (5 bases). The germline CDR1 and CDR2 sequences are SGHVS and FQNEAQ. The V gene lost 4 bases and the J gene lost 5 bases, with 12 bases spanning the gap. This CDR3 contains 14 residues. This CDR3 reads CASSYGAGDQPQHF. In nucleotides, the CDR3 is TGTGCCAGCAGCTACGGGGCTGGGGATCAGCCCCAGCATTTT. Looking up the rest from reference TRBV7-8 and TRBJ1-5 gives the full variable domain: GAGVSQSPRYKVAKRGQDVALRCDPISGHVSLFWYQQALGQGPEFLTYFQNEAQLDKSGLPSDRFFAERPEGSVSTLKIQRTQQEDSAVYLCASSYGAGDQPQHFGDGTRLSIL.

This clonotype was observed many times. V and J are TRBV6-5 and TRBJ2-7; D is possibly TRBD1 (6 bases). V was clipped by 0 bases and J by 2 bases, with 17 bases between them. This CDR3 contains 17 residues. Germline V gene lookup returns CDR1 MNHEY and CDR2 SVGAGI. CDR3 DNA sequence: TGTGCCAGCAGTTACTCGATCTTGGGACAAAACACCTACGAGCAGTACTTC. Translated, it gives CASSYSILGQNTYEQYF.

This clonotype was seen at least ten times. V gene TRBV4-1 combines with J gene TRBJ1-6, with 10 bases aligning to TRBD1. Per the germline V gene, CDR1 is MGHRA and CDR2 is YSYEKL. The V and J ends lost 3 bases and 7 bases, in that order; junction bases with no gene match: 12. The CDR3 length is 18 residues. CDR3 sequence (DNA): TGCGCCAGCAGCCAGGGACAGGGGACGAGGTGGGGGAATTCACCCCTCCACTTT. It is translated as CASSQGQGTRWGNSPLHF.

This clonotype was observed a handful of times. V gene TRBV6-6 combines with J gene TRBJ2-3; 11 nucleotides match TRBD2. Looked up from germline, CDR1 is MNHNY and CDR2 is SVGAGI (reference sequence). This CDR3 contains 16 residues. The junction had 10 bases not matched to a gene; V was cut back by 7 bases and J by 4 bases. CDR3 sequence (DNA): TGTGCCAGCACCCCTAGGATAGCGGGAGGGCCAGATACGCAGTATTTT. The encoded protein is CASTPRIAGGPDTQYF.

Points on this clonotype: A much larger clone lies one base from this, so it may be a read error. The missing conserved phenylalanine or tryptophan at the end of this CDR3 makes a read error likely. In DNA form, the CDR3 reads TGTGCCAGCAGCCAAGATAATGGGCAATATCAGCCCCAGCATCTT. The encoded protein is CASSQDNGQYQPQHL. The gene calls are TRBV4-2 and TRBJ1-5; no clear D. Trimming removed 0 bases at V and 5 bases at J, with 11 bases between. This CDR3 has 15 amino acids. Germline CDR1 is LGHNA and CDR2 is YNFKEQ.

As concerns this clonotype: This is likely a read error, given that the CDR3 carries no conserved phenylalanine or tryptophan at its end. V is TRBV5-6 and J is TRBJ2-1; D uncertain. V was trimmed by 1 base and J by 4 bases, leaving 9 bases between them. Germline CDR1 and CDR2: SGHDT and YYEEEE. CDR3 length equals 14 residues. The CDR3 loop reads CASSLMSAYNEQFS. CDR3 in DNA: TGTGCCAGCAGCTTGATGTCAGCTTACAATGAGCAGTTCTCC.

A note on this clonotype: Possible read error: a much larger clone is one base away. The chain recombines TRBV6-1 with TRBJ2-5; no clear D gene. The CDR3 sequence is 16 residues long. The germline V and J ends were trimmed by 0 bases and 5 bases, with 16 bases remaining between them. CDR1 is MNHNS, CDR2 SASEGT, per germline. The chain's CDR3 is CASSEARFMRSETQYF. The CDR3 nucleotides read TGTGCCAGCAGTGAAGCGCGATTCATGAGATCGGAGACCCAGTACTTC.

This clonotype has ten or more counts. The chain has TRBV4-2 and TRBJ2-1; the D is unclear. Germline-derived CDR1 and CDR2 are LGHNA and YNFKEQ. Trimming took off 1 base at V and 4 bases at J, with 8 bases between the two ends. CDR3 size: 14 residues. CDR3 DNA sequence: TGTGCCAGCAGCCAAGCGATCCGGTACAATGAGCAGTTCTTC. Amino acid sequence: CASSQAIRYNEQFF.

This clonotype is medium-sized. The V gene is TRBV6-5, the J gene TRBJ1-5; TRBD1 agrees at 9 bases. The germline gives CDR1 MNHEY, CDR2 SVGAGI. There are 15 residues in the CDR3. Trimming cost V 2 bases and J 1 base; bases outside gene matches: 0. As DNA, the CDR3 is TGTGCCAGCAGTTACGGACAGGGGAGCAATCAGCCCCAGCATTTT. Amino acid sequence: CASSYGQGSNQPQHF.

The V and J genes are TRBV18 and TRBJ2-1; TRBD1 matches 7 bases. V dropped 3 bases and J dropped 10; count of bases not matched to a gene: 3. The CDR3 is 12 amino acids. The germline CDR1 and CDR2 sequences are KGHSH and LQKENI. The CDR3 region has the DNA TGTGCCAGCTCACCGCCGGACAGGGAGCAGTTCTTC. Residues: CASSPPDREQFF.

Notes on this clonotype: Since a much larger clone is just one base distant, this may be a read error. This chain joins TRBV6-5 and TRBJ1-2, with 7 bases matching TRBD1. This CDR3 is built from 14 residues. The V and J ends lost 6 bases and 10 bases, in that order; junction bases with no gene match: 14. Germline V gene data show CDR1 as MNHEY and CDR2 as SVGAGI. CDR3 amino acids: CASRSPRQGEDYTF. CDR3 nucleotide sequence: TGTGCCAGCAGATCACCCAGACAGGGCGAAGACTACACCTTC.

The genes are TRBV7-3 and TRBJ2-1, with 10 bases lining up with TRBD2. The germline CDR1 and CDR2 sequences are SGHTA and FQGTGA. The CDR3 extends over 18 amino acids. The J segment lost 4 bases and the V segment lost 0 bases, leaving 9 bases of the junction unmatched. This chain's CDR3 is CASSLTGLAGGAYNEQFF. DNA of the CDR3: TGTGCCAGCAGCTTAACCGGTTTAGCGGGAGGAGCGTACAATGAGCAGTTCTTC.

This clonotype was found many times. The rearrangement links TRBV7-9 to TRBJ1-5, with a weak D call TRBD1 (5 bases). This CDR3 spans 15 amino acids. V was cut by 5 bases and J by 5 bases, with 16 bases left in between. Looked up from germline, CDR1 is SEHNR and CDR2 is FQNEAQ (reference sequence). DNA for the CDR3: TGTGCCAGCAGCAAAGGTCTAGGGGCCCATCAGCCCCAGCATTTT. It encodes CASSKGLGAHQPQHF.

In its sample, this clonotype was seen many times. CDR3 DNA sequence: TGTGCCAGCAGCCAAGGTGGGCAGGCCCTCGAGCAGTACTTC. The encoded protein is CASSQGGQALEQYF. The V call is TRBV3-1, the J call TRBJ2-7; D uncertain. Germline V gives CDR1 LGHDT, CDR2 YNNKEL (reference sequence). This CDR3 is 14 amino acids long. Trimming pared 1 base from V and 6 bases from J, leaving 13 bases between.

About this clonotype: A read error may produce the germline difference seen at one junction end. The chain uses TRBV5-8 and TRBJ1-3, with D unclear. The CDR3 sequence is 16 residues long. Germline V gene lookup returns CDR1 SGHTS and CDR2 YDEGEE. This CDR3 is CASSFGRTNSGNIIYF. The CDR3 DNA sequence: TGTGCCAGCAGCTTTGGCAGAACTAACTCTGGAAACATCATATATTTT.

The chain combines TRBV19 with TRBJ2-1; 13 bases agree with TRBD2. The CDR3 extends over 15 amino acids. Germline V lookup: CDR1 LNHDA, CDR2 SQIVND (reference sequence). After removal of 7 bases from V and 4 bases from J, the junction contained 4 bases not matched to a gene. CDR3 nucleotides: TGTGCCAGTACCTTGACTAGCGGGAGGTACAATGAGCAGTTCTTC. This codes for CASTLTSGRYNEQFF.

This clonotype has at least ten counts. This may stem from a read error, because a much larger clone lies one nucleotide away. The chain is built from TRBV4-2 and TRBJ1-1; 7 nucleotides align to TRBD1. The CDR3 spans 16 residues. Losses at the gene ends were 4 bases for V and 4 bases for J; bases not matched to a gene: 12. The V gene's germline CDR1 is LGHNA and CDR2 YNFKEQ. CDR3 DNA sequence: TGTGCCAGCAGCCTCCCCGGGCATACAGGGGCCACTGAAGCTTTCTTT. Translating it yields CASSLPGHTGATEAFF.

About this clonotype itself: An end of the junction differs from the germline gene, which may be a read error. This chain joins TRBV7-9 and TRBJ2-2, with D perhaps TRBD2 (6 bases). Per the germline V gene, CDR1 is SEHNR and CDR2 is FQNEAQ (reference sequence). The CDR3 has 14 amino acids. The DNA of the CDR3 is TGTGCCAGCAGCTTAGTGGAGGGGACCGGGGAGCTGCTTTTT. Translated, it gives CASSLVEGTGELLF.

A few counts support this clonotype. With a much larger clone just one base away, this may be a read error. This CDR3 reads CASSEERGFEQYF. CDR3 DNA: TGTGCCAGCAGTGAAGAACGGGGGTTCGAGCAGTACTTC. The chain recombines TRBV6-1 with TRBJ2-7, with D perhaps TRBD2 (6 bases). V lost 1 base to trimming and J lost 6 bases, with 10 bases between them. The CDR3 runs 13 residues. Germline V gene sequence: CDR1 MNHNS, CDR2 SASEGT.

This clonotype has at least ten counts. This sequence joins TRBV9 and TRBJ2-1, with TRBD2 matching 10 bases. V dropped 3 bases and J dropped 8; count of bases not matched to a gene: 11. CDR1 and CDR2 (germline): SGDLS, YYNGEE. The CDR3 covers 16 residues. CDR3 protein: CASSGDLAGDGDEQFF. In nucleotides, the CDR3 is TGTGCCAGCAGCGGCGACCTAGCGGGAGATGGGGATGAGCAGTTCTTC.

This clonotype is medium-sized (0.01 to 0.1%) within its sample. The genes are TRBV7-9 and TRBJ2-1; D perhaps matches TRBD1 (5 bases). The CDR3 totals 14 residues. V was clipped by 5 bases and J by 6 bases, with 14 bases between them. Germline assignment: CDR1 SEHNR and CDR2 FQNEAQ (reference sequence). CDR3 in amino acids: CASSRAGIANEQFF. CDR3 bases: TGTGCCAGCAGCCGGGCAGGGATTGCCAATGAGCAGTTCTTC.

V usage is TRBV6-6 and J usage is TRBJ2-1, with a possible D match to TRBD2 (6 bases). Germline V gene data show CDR1 as MNHNY and CDR2 as SVGAGI (reference sequence). V was shortened by 6 bases and J by 0 bases, with 12 bases between the two germline ends. CDR3 length equals 15 residues. CDR3 bases: TGTGCCAGCAGGGTCTGGGACTTCTCCTACAATGAGCAGTTCTTC. Translating gives CASRVWDFSYNEQFF.

About this clonotype: The CDR3 ends on some other residue instead of the conserved phenylalanine or tryptophan, so this is likely a read error. The DNA is left out, because the CDR3 cannot be placed on it with certainty; the CDR3 is given as TCRdb lists it. The J gene is TRBJ2-7, the V gene TRBV20-1; the table names TRBD2, a call not compared with the DNA. Including both end residues, the CDR3 is 13 amino acids long. Germline V gives CDR1 DFQATT, CDR2 SNEGSKA (reference sequence). The CDR3 sequence is CSARTSGSYEQDC.

CDR3 region: CASSSTSMTDTQYF. CDR3 bases: TGTGCCAGCAGTTCCACGTCGATGACAGATACGCAGTATTTT. The V gene is TRBV6-6, the J gene TRBJ2-3, with D uncertain. V was cut by 4 bases and J by 3 bases, with 11 bases left in between. The CDR3 loop spans 14 amino acids. Germline loops: CDR1 MNHNY, CDR2 SVGAGI (reference sequence).

This clonotype is medium-sized (0.01 to 0.1%). The chain recombines TRBV5-6 with TRBJ2-7; 9 nucleotides align to TRBD1. CDR1 is SGHDT, CDR2 YYEEEE, per germline. V shed 4 bases and J 2 bases; nucleotides not matched to a gene: 4. This CDR3 is built from 14 residues. CDR3 amino acids: CASSPGTGPYEQYF. The CDR3 nucleotides are TGTGCCAGCAGCCCCGGGACAGGGCCCTACGAGCAGTACTTC.

This clonotype is labeled medium-sized (0.01 to 0.1%). The rearrangement uses TRBV29-1 and TRBJ2-7, with D uncertain. Looked up from germline, CDR1 is SQVTM and CDR2 is ANQGSEA. This CDR3 comprises 12 residues. The V end lost 3 bases, the J end lost 5 bases, and 11 bases lay between the germline ends. The CDR3 here is CSVEERTNEQYF. The CDR3, as DNA: TGCAGCGTTGAGGAACGGACGAACGAGCAGTACTTC.

This clonotype is medium-sized in the sample. V gene TRBV20-1 combines with J gene TRBJ2-1; TRBD2 might be the D (5 bases). This CDR3 spans 14 amino acids. The V end lost 7 bases, the J end lost 0 bases, and 13 bases lay between the germline ends. Germline V gives CDR1 DFQATT, CDR2 SNEGSKA (reference sequence). The CDR3 nucleotides are TGCAGTGTATTTCCGGCGGGCTCCTACAATGAGCAGTTCTTC. It translates to CSVFPAGSYNEQFF.

This clonotype was seen a handful of times. Possible read error: a much larger clone is one base away. This chain uses TRBV29-1 with TRBJ2-7; D uncertain. The V and J ends lost 1 base and 6 bases respectively, with 10 bases between them. The CDR3 runs 12 residues. Germline V gene lookup returns CDR1 SQVTM and CDR2 ANQGSEA. For the CDR3, the DNA is TGCAGCGTTGAAGTAATAATTGGCGAGCAGTACTTC. The encoded protein is CSVEVIIGEQYF.

This clonotype came up many times. The V and J genes are TRBV5-1 and TRBJ2-7; the match to TRBD1 covers 7 bases. The CDR3 extends over 13 amino acids. Trimming at V came to 3 bases and at J to 5 bases, leaving 5 bases not matched to a gene. CDR1 and CDR2 from the germline V gene are SGHRS and YFSETQ. CDR3 in DNA: TGCGCCAGCAGCTCCGACAGGGCCCACGAGCAGTACTTC. It is translated as CASSSDRAHEQYF.

The rearrangement joins TRBV7-9 to TRBJ1-5, with unresolved D. There are 15 residues in the CDR3. In germline, CDR1 is SEHNR, CDR2 FQNEAQ (reference sequence). V lost 3 bases and J lost 7, with 16 bases in between. CDR3 in amino acids: CASSFSAPEKQPQHF. Written as DNA, the CDR3 is TGTGCCAGCAGCTTTTCGGCCCCAGAAAAACAGCCCCAGCATTTT. The whole variable domain, filled in from reference TRBV7-9 and TRBJ1-5, reads DTGVSQNPRHKITKRGQNVTFRCDPISEHNRLYWYRQTLGQGPEFLTYFQNEAQLEKSRLLSDRFSAERPKGSFSTLEIQRTEQGDSAMYLCASSFSAPEKQPQHFGDGTRLSIL.